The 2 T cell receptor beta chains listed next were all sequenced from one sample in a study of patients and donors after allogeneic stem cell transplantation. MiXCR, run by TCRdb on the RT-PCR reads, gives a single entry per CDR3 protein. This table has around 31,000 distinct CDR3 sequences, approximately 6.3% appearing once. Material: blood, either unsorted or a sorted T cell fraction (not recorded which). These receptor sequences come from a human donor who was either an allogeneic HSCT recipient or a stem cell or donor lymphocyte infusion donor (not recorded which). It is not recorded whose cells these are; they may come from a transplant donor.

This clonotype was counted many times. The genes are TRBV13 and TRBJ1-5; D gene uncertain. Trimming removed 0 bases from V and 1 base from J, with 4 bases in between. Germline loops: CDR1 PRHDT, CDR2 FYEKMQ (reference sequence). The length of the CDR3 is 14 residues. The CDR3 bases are TGTGCCAGCAGCTTAGGACAGAGCAATCAGCCCCAGCATTTT. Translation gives CASSLGQSNQPQHF.

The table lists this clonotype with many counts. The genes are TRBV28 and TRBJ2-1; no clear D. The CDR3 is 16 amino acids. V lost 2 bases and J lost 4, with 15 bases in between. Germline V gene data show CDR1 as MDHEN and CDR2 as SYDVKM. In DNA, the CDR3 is TGTGCCAGCAGTTTAGTTACGGGTTGGCGGTACAATGAGCAGTTCTTC. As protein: CASSLVTGWRYNEQFF.